The T cell receptor (beta chain) described here comes from a study of cytomegalovirus exposure and HLA in healthy donors. As regards this clone: Its matching antigen is unknown.

PCR involved 60 Vbeta and 13 Jbeta primers. Authors' analysis steps: An analysis performed later counted 70 million to 90 million unique TCR beta chains (approximately 12 million of them shared). The repertoire was sequenced with immunoSEQ multiplex PCR; TCRdb's copy has only in-frame clones and lacks some. That table gives V, J and clone size, and the DNA gave D and trimming. The sample contains 200,000 to 250,000 clones, under 80% of which appear only once. Findings and limits, study-wide: It is likely that the observed cluster of highly shared sequence variants was a sequencing artifact.

There are 17 residues in the CDR3. J is TRBJ2-7 and V is TRBV21-1; the DNA was not used to check the table's D call, TRBD2. TRBV21-1 is designated a pseudogene. This receptor was identified in a woman aged 30 to 39 in good health and CMV-seronegative. The source material was PBMCs. This CDR3 is CASSPKKCRDSHYEQYF. The DNA for the CDR3 is TGTGCCAGCAGCCCTAAAAAGTGCCGGGACTCCCACTACGAGCAGTACTTC.